Described below is a single T cell receptor (beta chain) sequence and its context. The antigen is unknown. TCRdb used MiXCR to reprocess the RACE reads, holding one entry per CDR3 protein. The data show approximately 350,000 distinct CDR3 sequences, around 6.9% seen once. The sample originates from a study of human T cells and chemical hapten exposure. Whole-study context: 2% DPC applied to a roughly 2 cm by roughly 2 cm arm area sensitized donors. Study-wide findings and caveats: Expanded TCRs made up significantly more big CDR3 similarity clusters than controls did.

Time point indicated: patch test 1, 2 weeks after DPC sensitization. Treatment described: therapeutic diphenylcyclopropenone sensitization with weekly scalp DPC. The CDR3 loop spans 15 amino acids. V was shortened by 0 bases and J by 4 bases, with 13 bases between the two germline ends. Per germline, CDR1 SGHKS and CDR2 YYEKEE (reference sequence). The clonotype was recovered from a woman under 30 with alopecia areata. Some clones in this sample may be carry-over from other donors' samples. This material consisted of whole blood, taken in connection with sensitization to the hapten diphenylcyclopropenone (DPC). V and J are TRBV5-5 and TRBJ1-1; tentative D call: TRBD1 (6 bases). This CDR3 is CASSLVWGGGTEAFF. The CDR3 DNA reads as TGTGCCAGCAGCTTGGTCTGGGGAGGGGGCACTGAAGCTTTCTTT.